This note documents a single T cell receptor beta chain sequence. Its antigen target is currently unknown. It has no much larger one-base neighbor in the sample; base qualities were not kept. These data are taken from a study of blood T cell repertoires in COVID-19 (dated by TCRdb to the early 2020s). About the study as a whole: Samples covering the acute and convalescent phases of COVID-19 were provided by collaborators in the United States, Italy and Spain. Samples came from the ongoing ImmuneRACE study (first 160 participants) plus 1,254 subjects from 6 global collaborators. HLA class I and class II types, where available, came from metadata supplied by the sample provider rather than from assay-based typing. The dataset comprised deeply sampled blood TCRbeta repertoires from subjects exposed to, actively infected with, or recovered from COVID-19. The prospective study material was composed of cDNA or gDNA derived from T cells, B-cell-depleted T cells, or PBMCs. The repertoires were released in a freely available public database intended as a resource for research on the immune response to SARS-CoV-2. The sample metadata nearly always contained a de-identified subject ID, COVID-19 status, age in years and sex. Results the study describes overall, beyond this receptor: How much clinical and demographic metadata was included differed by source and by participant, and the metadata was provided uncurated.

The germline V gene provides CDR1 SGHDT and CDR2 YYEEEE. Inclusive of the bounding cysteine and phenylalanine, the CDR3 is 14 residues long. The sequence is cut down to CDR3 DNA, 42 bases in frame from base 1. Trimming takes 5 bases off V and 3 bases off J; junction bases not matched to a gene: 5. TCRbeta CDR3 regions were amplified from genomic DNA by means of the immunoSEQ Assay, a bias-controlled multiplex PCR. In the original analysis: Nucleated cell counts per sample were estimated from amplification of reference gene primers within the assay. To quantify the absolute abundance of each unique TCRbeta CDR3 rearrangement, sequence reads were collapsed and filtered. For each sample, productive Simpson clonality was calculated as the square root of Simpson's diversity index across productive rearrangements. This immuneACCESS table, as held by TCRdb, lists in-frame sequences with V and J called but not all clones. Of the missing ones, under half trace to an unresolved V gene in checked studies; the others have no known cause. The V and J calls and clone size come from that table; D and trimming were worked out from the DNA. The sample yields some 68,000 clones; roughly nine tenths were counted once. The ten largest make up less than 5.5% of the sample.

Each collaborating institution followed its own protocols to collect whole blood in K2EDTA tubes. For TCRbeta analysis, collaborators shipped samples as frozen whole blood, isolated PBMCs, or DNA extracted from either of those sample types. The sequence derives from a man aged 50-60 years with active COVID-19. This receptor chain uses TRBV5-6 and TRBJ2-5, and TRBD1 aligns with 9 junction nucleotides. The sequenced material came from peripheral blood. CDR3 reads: CASRPWDREETQYF. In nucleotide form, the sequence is TGTGCCAGCAGACCATGGGACAGGGAAGAGACCCAGTACTTC.